This T cell receptor beta chain comes out of a study of cytomegalovirus exposure and HLA in healthy donors (dated by TCRdb to 2015 to 2018). For the wider study: An earlier analysis of approximately 640 of the donors reported 250 to 300 Gb of sequence data and some 120 million unique TCR beta sequences from around 200 million T cells. In a later genetic analysis, genome-wide SNP genotypes for about 60% of the 666 donors were used, and that subset was treated as a discovery cohort. The later analysis used no new phenotypic data to find candidate immune exposures, relying instead on TCR beta sequences and their occurrence across donors. HLA typing included class I and class II loci at four-digit resolution. On average, around 240,000 unique TCR beta nucleotide sequences were sequenced per donor among a few hundred genotyped donors of the cohort, with approximately 18% of those sequences being non-productive. About 280 gigabases of sequencing data and around 80 million unique TCR sequences made up an early release that covered roughly 670 HLA-typed donors. All discovery cohort repertoires had been generated using a single sequencing platform. Donor age, sex, ethnicity and CMV serostatus were collected together with the repertoire data. To study patterns of TCR occurrence, a later analysis re-analyzed previously published TCR beta repertoires from 550 to 800 donors and added high-resolution HLA genotyping. Among the approximately 420 genotyped donors, around 81% belonged to the genetic ancestry cluster associated with self-reported Caucasian donors. The study was designed to test whether signatures of past pathogen exposure could be identified by cataloging public T cell receptors. Typing coverage differed by locus: A, B, C, DRB1 and DQB1 were typed in roughly 629-640 donors, DQA1 in approximately 520, DPA1 in some 570, and DPB1 in around 440. Roughly 5 DR-DQ haplotypes were handled as single units for association and clustering, since linkage in the cohort was strong. Along with the approximately 650-subject first cohort, a separate validation cohort of over a hundred different subjects was used. The study combined high-throughput TCR immunosequencing, statistical association of individual TCRs with disease status, and machine learning to predict cytomegalovirus infection status. The study used immunosequencing to profile the T cell repertoires of some 600 subjects and linked those repertoires to cytomegalovirus serostatus. An earlier analysis of 587 of the donors applied high-throughput TCR beta sequencing to assess whether each TCR beta V gene segment acted as functional or pseudogenic.

Summary of the overall study and its limitations: Across donors, most TCR sequences were observed very rarely, whereas some public TCRs were present in many individuals. When HLA alleles, especially DR and DQ, strongly co-occurred, TCR associations were difficult to assign to individual alleles. Linkage disequilibrium might explain the correlated functional status among segregating V segments, but an unknown experimental factor could not be excluded. According to a later analysis, TCR association rates differed among HLA loci, with DRB1 alleles showing the most associated TCRs and HLA-C alleles showing the fewest. A few of the identified cytomegalovirus-associated TCR beta chains were confirmed in vitro to be specific for cytomegalovirus antigens. A later analysis reported that several top co-occurrence clusters appeared linked to parvovirus B19, influenza, CMV and Epstein-Barr virus. The 87-base-pair reads could not distinguish some IMGT-functional V segments, including TRBV6-2 and TRBV6-3, so those segments were excluded. This cohort had only TCR beta chains sequenced, and the lack of alpha or paired-chain data limited which features could be detected. A further reported finding was that TCR beta sequences accurately predicted the HLA-A and HLA-B alleles for most subjects in the first cohort. Because HLA typing was unavailable for some donors at each locus, only the typed subset was used in association tests. In a later genetic analysis, fewer N-insertions in productive TCRs were reported among donors in an Asian-associated ancestry cluster than the roughly 700-donor mean. CMV serostatus was the only immune exposure information available for the cohort. The classifier was reported to diagnose cytomegalovirus status with high specificity and sensitivity in both the original cohort and the validation cohort. In a later genetic analysis, a missense DCLRE1C variant was associated with V-gene and J-gene trimming of TCR beta chains, and the association was replicated in an independent cohort. At a false discovery rate of 0.05, a later analysis linked about 16,000 TCR beta sequences to specific HLA alleles. The earlier analysis of 587 of the donors excluded approximately 15 rarely observed V segments, including chromosome 9 orphons, because counts were too low. Roughly uniform sequencing depth across donors was assumed in presence/absence analyses, although this assumption may not hold. Compared with equally common non-associated chains, HLA-associated TCR beta chains in a later analysis were more clonally expanded and had lower generation probabilities. In an earlier analysis of fewer than 700 of the donors, most TCR beta V segments appeared in productive rearrangements about 87% or about 30% of the time, broadly matching IMGT annotations. A cluster of highly shared sequence variants was judged likely to be a technical artifact of the sequencing pipeline. The authors suggested that the approach could potentially be extended to other disease states and immunological phenotypes. Most CMV-associated TCR beta chains appeared to be HLA-restricted in a later analysis, and the HLA associations seemed to be driven largely by CMV exposure. A total of 164 TCR beta chains were listed by the study as associated with cytomegalovirus.

In total, about 650 healthy bone marrow donors made up the cohort. At the time of sampling, every cohort member was nominally healthy, though immune exposures that went unrecorded were likely present. The donor was CMV seronegative and belonged to the group of 352 seronegative cohort members. Every donor gave a peripheral blood sample, and the peripheral blood mononuclear cells from that sample were used for TCR beta sequencing. Genomic DNA extraction from the blood cell samples was performed with the Qiagen DNeasy Blood Extraction Kit. The library was prepared using the immunoSEQ multiplex PCR assay. A mixture of 60 forward primers for TCR Vbeta segments and 13 reverse primers for TCR Jbeta segments was used in the multiplex PCR. Amplification of the CDR3 region of rearranged TCR beta genes was performed with a multiplex PCR assay on genomic DNA. The Illumina HiSeq System was used to sequence the amplified TCR beta libraries as 87-base-pair reads. Turning to the authors' computational methods: A later analysis counted tens of millions of unique TCR beta chains across the 550 to 750 repertoires, and around 9.9 million of these chains were shared by at least two donors. To remove PCR and sequencing errors, raw reads were error-corrected and collapsed into unique sequences using a nearest-neighbor algorithm that merged closely related sequences. To assign V, D and J gene segments, CDR3 sequences were aligned to IMGT reference sequences. Each retained sequence needed at least a six-nucleotide match to both a V gene segment and a J gene segment. Rearrangements were called productive when the CDR3 lacked stop codons and stayed in frame with V and J; all others were non-productive. CDR3 was defined by IMGT convention, running from the second conserved V-encoded cysteine to the conserved J-encoded phenylalanine. The earlier analysis of 450 to 750 of the donors excluded any sequence lacking an unambiguous match to a single V gene segment. An earlier analysis of 450 to 650 of the donors called V segments functional above 56.7% productive rearrangements and segregating when the between-donor standard deviation exceeded 5%. To diagnose cytomegalovirus status from the catalog of TCR beta chain sequences, a statistical classification framework was built. In a later analysis, V and J genes were assigned by comparing TCR nucleotide sequences against IMGT/GENE-DB human TR gene sequences. In a later analysis, CDR3 sequences and most-parsimonious VDJ recombination scenarios were assigned using the TCRdist pipeline. A later analysis defined each TCR beta chain by its CDR3 amino acid sequence plus V-gene family, and excluded reads lacking a unique V-gene family. To address suspected cross-contamination and a sequencing artifact, a later analysis removed 592 highly shared, low-generation-probability nucleotide sequences. In a later analysis, a clonal expansion index for each public chain was calculated from normalized within-repertoire ranks of inferred template counts. A later analysis computed generation probabilities with a VDJ recombination model fitted to out-of-frame rearrangements, and checked the results against IGoR. In a later analysis, hypergeometric tests were used to score TCR-TCR, TCR-HLA and TCR-CMV co-occurrence, with a repertoire-size bias correction applied to TCR pairs. A later analysis estimated false discovery rates by permuting HLA or CMV assignments 20 times. A later analysis grouped co-occurring TCRs with DBSCAN, adding TCRdist sequence similarity when clustering within HLA-allele-positive subsets. Co-occurrence clustering excluded repertoires with fewer than 30,000 or more than 120,000 public chains, plus five with anomalous nucleotide sharing. TCRdb took this table from immuneACCESS and kept in-frame rearrangements with V and J called. Such tables lack part of the clones; where checked against another copy, unresolved V genes explain under half of the gap, and the rest is unexplained. The V and J calls and the clone size are those of that table, but D and trimming were determined from the DNA. The sample yields hundreds of thousands of clones; about 79% were counted once. Clones ranked in the top ten supply less than 2% of the sample.

Concerning this clone itself: This clone's antigen is unknown. No base quality information exists; no much larger clone differs at one position.

Its CDR3 holds 14 amino acids, cysteine through phenylalanine. Of all the DNA, just the CDR3 is kept, 42 bases in frame from base 1. The germline V gene supplies CDR1 SGDLS and CDR2 YYNGEE. V drops 6 bases and J drops 10 bases, leaving 17 bases in between. The chain employs TRBV9 and TRBJ1-6; a tentative D call is TRBD1 (5 bases match). The sequence was obtained from a male donor in good health and CMV-seronegative. Material: PBMCs. The DNA sequence is as follows: TGTGCCAGCACCCAGGGTTCCCAGCCGTCACCCCTCCACTTT. The encoded protein is CASTQGSQPSPLHF.